The rows below give T cell receptor beta chains drawn from one sample of a study of shared clonotypes between healthy human individuals. Libraries were prepared by immunoSEQ multiplex PCR; TCRdb keeps only in-frame clonotypes and omits some of them. The sample has some 2,000,000 clones, more than 90% seen once. Specimen: naive CD4+ T cells sorted from blood. Every receptor here comes from a man aged 18 to 30 in good health. CDR3s include the opening cysteine and the closing phenylalanine or tryptophan. The D gene is left open where the match is weak. Clone size is stated in some rows and not others, as once, few, many or a class when expanded.

clone size	V gene	CDR3 length	D gene	J gene	CDR3 protein	CDR3 DNA
.	TRBV30	13	.	TRBJ1-5	CAWSVHLNQPQHF	TGTGCCTGGAGTGTACACCTAAATCAGCCCCAGCATTTT
.	TRBV7-3	13	.	TRBJ1-6	CASSLGLETPLHF	TGTGCCAGCAGCTTAGGACTGGAGACACCCCTCCACTTT
.	TRBV13	14	.	TRBJ2-1	CASSFSLGDNEQFF	TGTGCCAGCAGCTTTTCTTTGGGGGACAATGAGCAGTTCTTC
.	TRBV7-3	13	.	TRBJ2-7	CASSLDPIYEQYF	TGTGCCAGCAGCTTAGACCCCATCTACGAGCAGTACTTC
.	TRBV19	16	TRBD1	TRBJ1-2	CASSLSHPPGGYGYTF	TGTGCCAGTAGTCTATCGCACCCCCCAGGGGGCTATGGCTACACCTTC
.	TRBV5-1	15	TRBD1	TRBJ1-4	CASSWGQSQGEKLFF	TGCGCCAGCAGCTGGGGACAGTCGCAGGGTGAAAAACTGTTTTTT
.	TRBV11-1	15	.	TRBJ2-1	CASSYLFSAGVEQFF	TGTGCCAGCAGCTACCTCTTCTCGGCGGGCGTTGAGCAGTTCTTC
.	TRBV5-1	16	.	TRBJ2-5	CASSLEDTPRRGAQYF	TGCGCCAGCAGCTTGGAGGACACCCCACGGAGAGGGGCCCAGTACTTC
.	TRBV5-1	14	TRBD1	TRBJ2-7	CASSPGQGYYEQYF	TGCGCCAGCAGCCCTGGACAGGGCTACTACGAGCAGTACTTC
.	TRBV18	16	TRBD1	TRBJ1-3	CASSLDRVASGNTIYF	TGTGCCAGCTCACTCGACAGGGTGGCATCTGGAAACACCATATATTTT
.	TRBV10-3	14	.	TRBJ1-2	CAISESRGPYGYTF	TGTGCCATCAGTGAGTCGAGAGGTCCCTATGGCTACACCTTC
.	TRBV6-1	13	.	TRBJ1-1	CASRQVQARGAFF	TGTGCCAGCAGGCAAGTACAGGCCCGAGGAGCTTTCTTT
.	TRBV4-3	15	TRBD1	TRBJ1-2	CASSQADRDNYGYTF	TGCGCCAGCAGCCAAGCGGACAGGGATAACTATGGCTACACCTTC
.	TRBV2	14	TRBD2	TRBJ2-3	CASVKSGGLTTQYF	TGTGCCAGCGTAAAAAGCGGGGGGCTCACGACGCAGTATTTT
.	TRBV7-9	12	.	TRBJ1-2	CASSSGTYGYTF	TGTGCCAGCAGCTCCGGGACCTATGGCTACACCTTC
.	TRBV28	12	.	TRBJ2-7	CASSYDSYEQYF	TGTGCCAGCAGTTACGACAGCTACGAGCAGTACTTC
.	TRBV13	18	.	TRBJ2-2	CASSLIALVALGTGELFF	TGTGCCAGCAGCTTAATTGCGCTGGTAGCGCTGGGCACCGGGGAGCTGTTTTTT
.	TRBV18	16	.	TRBJ1-6	CASSRTSTTYNSPLHF	TGTGCCAGCTCTCGGACTTCTACGACCTATAATTCACCCCTCCACTTT
once	TRBV6-1	16	.	TRBJ1-1	CASSASPDIWSTEAFF	TGTGCCAGCAGTGCTTCGCCGGACATCTGGTCCACTGAAGCTTTCTTT
.	TRBV30	16	TRBD2	TRBJ2-5	CAWSVHSGSRQETQYF	TGTGCCTGGAGTGTTCATAGCGGGAGTCGCCAAGAGACCCAGTACTTC
.	TRBV6-1	13	.	TRBJ1-1	CASTRDTNTEAFF	TGTGCCAGCACCCGGGACACAAACACTGAAGCTTTCTTT
.	TRBV6-4	13	TRBD1	TRBJ1-1	CASSGDRGTEAFF	TGTGCCAGCAGTGGTGACAGGGGGACTGAAGCTTTCTTT
.	TRBV9	15	.	TRBJ2-7	CASSVGGSGAYEQYF	TGTGCCAGCAGCGTAGGAGGTAGCGGCGCCTACGAGCAGTACTTC
.	TRBV29-1	12	TRBD1	TRBJ1-4	CSVGTEIEKLFF	TGCAGCGTCGGGACAGAAATTGAAAAACTGTTTTTT
.	TRBV29-1	12	TRBD1	TRBJ1-2	CSVGQGGYGYTF	TGCAGCGTGGGACAGGGGGGCTATGGCTACACCTTC
once	TRBV6-1	15	.	TRBJ1-2	CASRGLWGFDYGYTF	TGTGCCAGCAGGGGCTTGTGGGGGTTTGACTATGGCTACACCTTC
.	TRBV5-8	14	.	TRBJ2-1	CASLPGSSYNEQFF	TGTGCCAGCTTACCAGGGAGCTCCTACAATGAGCAGTTCTTC
.	TRBV2	13	.	TRBJ1-2	CASSPTGNYGYTF	TGTGCCAGCAGTCCAACAGGGAACTATGGCTACACCTTC
.	TRBV6-5	15	TRBD2	TRBJ2-7	CASSRATGGAYEQYF	TGTGCCAGCAGTCGAGCCACGGGGGGAGCCTACGAGCAGTACTTC
.	TRBV7-9	13	.	TRBJ1-5	CASSSTGNQPQHF	TGTGCCAGCAGCTCCACAGGGAATCAGCCCCAGCATTTT
.	TRBV7-9	14	.	TRBJ1-2	CASSPKQGWGGYTF	TGTGCCAGCAGCCCAAAACAGGGCTGGGGAGGCTACACCTTC
.	TRBV6-6	12	.	TRBJ1-2	CASSSGGDGYTF	TGTGCCAGCAGTTCCGGGGGGGATGGCTACACCTTC
.	TRBV28	15	.	TRBJ1-6	CASSLWWERDSPLHF	TGTGCCAGCAGTTTATGGTGGGAGAGGGATTCACCCCTCCACTTT
.	TRBV6-1	15	.	TRBJ2-3	CASSEPGQLTDTQYF	TGTGCCAGCAGTGAGCCGGGACAACTCACAGATACGCAGTATTTT
.	TRBV5-1	15	TRBD1	TRBJ1-5	CASSLEGQSNQPQHF	TGCGCCAGCAGCTTGGAGGGACAGAGCAATCAGCCTCAGCATTTT
.	TRBV18	17	TRBD1	TRBJ2-6	CASSADVTGAGANVLTF	TGTGCCAGCTCCGCCGACGTGACAGGGGCCGGGGCCAACGTCCTGACTTTC
.	TRBV25-1	18	TRBD2	TRBJ2-5	CASSESGTSGRPQETQYF	TGTGCCAGCAGTGAGTCCGGGACTAGCGGGAGGCCTCAAGAGACCCAGTACTTC
.	TRBV19	16	TRBD1	TRBJ2-4	CASSFGQGEAKNIQYF	TGTGCCAGTAGTTTCGGACAGGGCGAAGCCAAAAACATTCAGTACTTC
.	TRBV9	16	.	TRBJ2-2	CASSVGAQANTGELFF	TGTGCCAGCAGCGTAGGGGCACAAGCGAACACCGGGGAGCTGTTTTTT
.	TRBV5-1	13	.	TRBJ2-4	CASSGDNSNIQYF	TGCGCCAGCAGCGGGGACAACTCGAACATTCAGTACTTC
.	TRBV9	14	.	TRBJ2-2	CASSVASGPGELFF	TGTGCCAGCAGCGTAGCTAGTGGGCCCGGGGAGCTGTTTTTT
.	TRBV5-6	17	TRBD2	TRBJ2-1	CASSPSRTSGRANEQFF	TGTGCCAGCAGCCCATCCCGGACTAGCGGGAGGGCCAATGAGCAGTTCTTC
.	TRBV28	13	.	TRBJ2-7	CASSRSGNYEQYF	TGTGCCAGCAGTAGAAGCGGAAACTACGAGCAGTACTTC
.	TRBV11-2	13	.	TRBJ2-7	CASSPGTSSKQYF	TGTGCCAGCAGCCCCGGGACAAGTAGTAAGCAGTACTTC
.	TRBV28	17	.	TRBJ1-2	CASSPYPQGVEGYGYTF	TGTGCCAGCAGTCCCTACCCACAGGGAGTGGAGGGCTATGGCTACACCTTC
.	TRBV9	15	.	TRBJ2-1	CASSSGDTTYNEQFF	TGTGCCAGCAGCTCGGGGGACACGACCTACAATGAGCAGTTCTTC
.	TRBV4-1	14	.	TRBJ2-3	CASSQSGSTDTQYF	TGCGCCAGCAGCCAAAGCGGGAGCACAGATACGCAGTATTTT
.	TRBV6-1	14	.	TRBJ2-7	CATLSRGAVYEQYF	TGTGCCACACTCTCGAGGGGGGCGGTTTACGAGCAGTACTTC